These 13 T cell receptor beta chains were sequenced from one sample in a study of blood T cell repertoires in COVID-19. Assay used: immunoSEQ multiplex PCR; TCRdb lists only in-frame clones, some missing. The data show fewer than 350,000 clones, roughly nine tenths seen once. The sample was PBMCs or T cells enriched from blood (not recorded which). These receptors all stem from a man in his 60s who had recovered from COVID-19.

This clone was seen only once. The chain is built from TRBV7-3 and TRBJ1-1; D not resolved. The V end lost 5 bases, the J end lost 0 bases, and 19 bases lay between the germline ends. The CDR3 covers 17 residues. Germline values: CDR1 SGHTA, CDR2 FQGTGA. CDR3 protein: CASSPGPQSGMNTEAFF. The CDR3 DNA sequence: TGTGCCAGCAGCCCTGGTCCTCAGAGCGGCATGAACACTGAAGCTTTCTTT.

The chain employs TRBV5-1 and TRBJ2-5; possibly TRBD1 for D (5 bases). The CDR3 covers 15 residues. CDR1 and CDR2 from the germline V gene are SGHRS and YFSETQ. Trimming removed 1 base at V and 5 bases at J, with 15 bases between. The CDR3 DNA is TGCGCCAGCAGCTTGCCGTCAGGGATTGGGGAGACCCAGTACTTC. It specifies CASSLPSGIGETQYF.

The genes are TRBV21-1 and TRBJ2-7; the DNA was not used to check the table's D call, TRBD2. TRBV21-1 constitutes a pseudogene. CDR3 length equals 22 residues. The CDR3 nucleotides read TGTGCCAGCAGCAAAGAGCGGCCAGGGAAAGGACTAGCGGGAGGATTGACCTACGAGCAGTACTTC. It encodes CASSKERPGKGLAGGLTYEQYF.

V is TRBV28 and J is TRBJ1-1, with a tentative D call TRBD1 (5 bases). This CDR3 spans 14 amino acids. V lost 3 bases and J lost 1, with 9 bases in between. Germline values: CDR1 MDHEN, CDR2 SYDVKM. This chain's CDR3 is CASSFGGTNTEAFF. The CDR3 nucleotides are TGTGCCAGCAGTTTTGGCGGGACGAACACTGAAGCTTTCTTT.

V usage is TRBV9 and J usage is TRBJ2-5; D not certain. Germline V gene sequence: CDR1 SGDLS, CDR2 YYNGEE. Trimming removed 4 bases at V and 3 bases at J, with 10 bases between. The CDR3 totals 13 residues. CDR3 protein: CASSYFPEETQYF. DNA of the CDR3: TGTGCCAGCAGCTACTTTCCGGAAGAGACCCAGTACTTC.

V is TRBV4-1 and J is TRBJ1-6; no clear D. Trimming took off 1 base at V and 8 bases at J, with 12 bases between the two ends. This CDR3 region has 15 residues. Per germline, CDR1 MGHRA and CDR2 YSYEKL. The CDR3 DNA reads TGCGCCAGCAGCCAAGTACAGCAGAGAGATTCACCCCTCCACTTT. Amino acids: CASSQVQQRDSPLHF.

The CDR3 loop is CASSPGDRILSYEQYF. CDR3 DNA: TGTGCCAGCAGCCCCGGGGACAGGATCCTCTCCTACGAGCAGTACTTC. The chain uses TRBV3-1 (or the pseudogene TRBV3-2) and TRBJ2-7; 8 positions agree with TRBD1. The CDR3 contains 16 residues. Trimming at V came to 4 bases and at J to 0 bases, leaving 8 bases not matched to a gene. Germline loops: CDR1 LGHDT, CDR2 YNNKEL (reference sequence).

The rearrangement joins TRBV30 to TRBJ1-3; D ambiguous. Trimming removed 0 bases at V and 0 bases at J, with 9 bases between. The CDR3 covers 15 residues. Germline-derived CDR1 and CDR2 are GTSNPN and SVGIG (reference sequence). In nucleotides, the CDR3 is TGTGCCTGGAGTGTCGGTGCGAGCTCTGGAAACACCATATATTTT. As protein: CAWSVGASSGNTIYF.

This chain uses TRBV28 with TRBJ1-1; D is ambiguous. The germline gives CDR1 MDHEN, CDR2 SYDVKM. V gave up 1 base and J gave up 2 bases, with 8 bases separating them. The CDR3 extends over 14 amino acids. The CDR3 spells CASSLFPTNTEAFF. In DNA form, the CDR3 reads TGTGCCAGCAGTTTATTCCCGACAAACACTGAAGCTTTCTTT.

The CDR3 sequence is CASSRPFGGQYEETQYF. The CDR3 DNA sequence: TGTGCCAGCTCACGACCTTTTGGGGGACAGTATGAAGAGACCCAGTACTTC. The rearrangement joins TRBV18 to TRBJ2-5, with 7 bases aligning to TRBD1. The germline CDR1 and CDR2 sequences are KGHSH and LQKENI. V shed 4 bases, J shed 3 bases, and the junction held 14 bases outside the gene matches. The CDR3 totals 17 residues.

The chain has TRBV2 and TRBJ2-2; 8 bases line up with TRBD1. The CDR3 totals 16 residues. CDR1 and CDR2 (germline): SNHLY, FYNNEI. The V segment lost 8 bases and the J segment 4 bases; nucleotides outside the gene matches: 12. CDR3 sequence: CASLREGQAGTGELFF. The DNA of the CDR3 is TGTGCCAGCCTCCGCGAGGGACAGGCGGGCACCGGGGAGCTGTTTTTT.

The chain employs TRBV4-1 and TRBJ2-1; 7 bases are a match to TRBD2. The germline CDR1 and CDR2 sequences are MGHRA and YSYEKL. Unmatched junction bases numbered 2, after V lost 3 bases and J lost 0 bases. The CDR3 runs 15 residues. The chain's CDR3 is CASSHGGSSYNEQFF. The DNA of the CDR3 is TGCGCCAGCAGCCACGGGGGGTCCTCCTACAATGAGCAGTTCTTC.

CDR3 DNA sequence: TGTGCCAGTACCTGGGTCCCGGAGGGCAATCAGCCCCAGCATTTT. It specifies CASTWVPEGNQPQHF. The chain uses TRBV19 and TRBJ1-5; D is unresolved. Germline CDR1 is LNHDA and CDR2 is SQIVND (reference sequence). The ends were cut back, 7 bases at V and 2 bases at J, with 15 bases in the middle. The CDR3 has 15 amino acids. Full variable domain (remainder filled in from reference TRBV19 and TRBJ1-5): DGGITQSPKYLFRKEGQNVTLSCEQNLNHDAMYWYRQDPGQGLRLIYYSQIVNDFQKGDIAEGYSVSREKKESFPLTVTSAQKNPTAFYLCASTWVPEGNQPQHFGDGTRLSIL.